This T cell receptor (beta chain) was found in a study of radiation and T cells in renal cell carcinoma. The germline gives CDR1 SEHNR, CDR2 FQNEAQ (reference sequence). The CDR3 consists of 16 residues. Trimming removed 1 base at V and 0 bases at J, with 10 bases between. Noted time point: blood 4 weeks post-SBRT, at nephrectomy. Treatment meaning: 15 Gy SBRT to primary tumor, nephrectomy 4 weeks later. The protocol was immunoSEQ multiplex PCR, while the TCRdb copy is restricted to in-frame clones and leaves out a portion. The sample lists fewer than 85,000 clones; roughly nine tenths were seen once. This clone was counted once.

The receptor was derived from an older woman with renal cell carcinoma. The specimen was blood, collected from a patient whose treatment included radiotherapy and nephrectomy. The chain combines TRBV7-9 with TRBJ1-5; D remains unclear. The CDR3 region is CASSLVNSYSNQPQHF. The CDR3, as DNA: TGTGCCAGCAGCTTAGTCAACAGCTATAGCAATCAGCCCCAGCATTTT.